The rows below give T cell receptor beta chains drawn from one sample of a study of shared clonotypes between healthy human individuals. Here immunoSEQ multiplex PCR was the method, and the copy in TCRdb shows in-frame clones only, minus some. Of fewer than 850,000 clones detected, just over 95% appear once; the ten largest clones hold less than 0.3%. Sequenced input: naive CD8+ T cells sorted from blood. These receptors were collected from a young man in good health. Each CDR3 is given with its conserved first and last residue. A D gene is named only where the DNA matches it firmly. Expanded clones are given a class, and other clones once, few, many or no size at all.

v_gene	d_gene	abundance	j_gene	len	CDR3aa	CDR3nt
TRBV18	TRBD1	.	TRBJ1-5	15	CASSLGTGKKQPQHF	TGTGCCAGCTCCCTAGGGACAGGAAAGAAGCAGCCCCAGCATTTT
TRBV28	.	.	TRBJ2-1	15	CASSSTGTSYNEQFF	TGTGCCAGCAGTAGTACCGGGACCTCCTACAATGAGCAGTTCTTC
TRBV6-5	TRBD1	once	TRBJ2-5	16	CASSSLNQGARETQYF	TGTGCCAGCAGTTCCTTAAATCAGGGGGCGCGGGAGACCCAGTACTTC
TRBV5-5	.	.	TRBJ2-7	16	CASSSSGVLEGDEQYF	TGTGCCAGCAGCTCCTCAGGGGTGCTCGAAGGGGACGAGCAGTACTTC
TRBV9	TRBD2	.	TRBJ2-5	18	CASSVGTSGAFQQETQYF	TGTGCCAGCAGCGTAGGGACTAGCGGGGCCTTTCAACAAGAGACCCAGTACTTC
TRBV28	TRBD2	.	TRBJ2-7	13	CALATSDNYEQYF	TGTGCCCTAGCGACTAGCGACAACTACGAGCAGTACTTC
TRBV2	TRBD1	.	TRBJ2-7	13	CAILQGARYEQYF	TGTGCCATACTTCAGGGGGCGCGGTACGAGCAGTACTTC
TRBV29-1	TRBD1	.	TRBJ2-2	14	CSAGTGDTTGELFF	TGCAGCGCCGGGACAGGGGACACAACCGGGGAGCTGTTTTTT
TRBV18	.	.	TRBJ2-5	14	CASSLRLYQETQYF	TGTGCCAGCTCACTTCGCCTTTACCAAGAGACCCAGTACTTC
TRBV5-1	TRBD1	.	TRBJ2-7	13	CASSLGQGAEQYF	TGCGCCAGCAGCTTAGGACAGGGGGCCGAGCAGTACTTC
TRBV2	TRBD2	.	TRBJ2-1	20	CASSASGLAETPTPYNEQFF	TGTGCCAGCAGTGCCTCGGGACTAGCGGAAACACCCACCCCCTACAATGAGCAGTTCTTC
TRBV30	TRBD1	.	TRBJ1-2	14	CAWSAKTGAYGYTF	TGTGCCTGGAGTGCGAAAACAGGGGCCTATGGCTACACCTTC
TRBV5-1	.	.	TRBJ1-2	14	CASSQEGGDYGYTF	TGCGCCAGCAGCCAAGAGGGGGGTGATTATGGCTACACCTTC
TRBV28	TRBD1	.	TRBJ2-7	14	CASSGLTGGNEQYF	TGTGCCAGCAGTGGACTGACAGGGGGTAATGAGCAGTACTTC
TRBV6-5	.	.	TRBJ2-7	14	CASSYGPLSYEQYF	TGTGCCAGCAGTTACGGTCCTCTCTCCTACGAGCAGTACTTC
TRBV7-9	TRBD2	.	TRBJ2-7	15	CASSWEGLDPYEQYF	TGTGCCAGCAGCTGGGAGGGTCTAGACCCCTACGAGCAGTACTTC
TRBV10-3	TRBD1	.	TRBJ2-7	14	CAISRPGQGYEQYF	TGTGCCATCAGTAGACCGGGACAGGGCTACGAGCAGTACTTC
TRBV9	.	once	TRBJ1-2	12	CASSVLGDGYTF	TGTGCCAGCAGCGTATTGGGGGATGGCTACACCTTC
TRBV5-5	TRBD1	.	TRBJ2-7	15	CASSLDRGRPYEQYF	TGTGCCAGCAGCCTGGACAGGGGGCGCCCCTACGAGCAGTACTTC
TRBV30	.	.	TRBJ1-1	14	CAWSISTGYTEAFF	TGTGCCTGGAGTATTAGCACAGGTTACACTGAAGCTTTCTTT